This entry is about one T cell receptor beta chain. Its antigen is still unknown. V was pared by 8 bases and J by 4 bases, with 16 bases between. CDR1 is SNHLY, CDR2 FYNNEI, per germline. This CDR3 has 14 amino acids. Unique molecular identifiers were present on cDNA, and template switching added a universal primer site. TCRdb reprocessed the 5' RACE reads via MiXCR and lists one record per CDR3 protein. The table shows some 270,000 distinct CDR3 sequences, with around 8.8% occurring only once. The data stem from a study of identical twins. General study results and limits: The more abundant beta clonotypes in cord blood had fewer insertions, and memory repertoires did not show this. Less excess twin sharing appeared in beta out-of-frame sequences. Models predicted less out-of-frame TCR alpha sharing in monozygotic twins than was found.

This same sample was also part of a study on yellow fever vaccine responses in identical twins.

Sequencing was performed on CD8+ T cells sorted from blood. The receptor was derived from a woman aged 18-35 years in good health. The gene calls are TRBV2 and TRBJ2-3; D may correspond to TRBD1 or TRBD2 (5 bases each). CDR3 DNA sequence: TGTGCCAGCGGGGAAGAGGGGCGCGCAGATACGCAGTATTTT. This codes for CASGEEGRADTQYF.